This T cell receptor beta chain was sequenced in a study of control samples from healthy donors and cancer patients. This table comes from immunoSEQ multiplex PCR, and its TCRdb copy is limited to in-frame clones, with some not included. The sample carries about 120,000 clones, approximately 90% recorded once. In germline, CDR1 is SGDLS, CDR2 YYNGEE. V lost 4 bases to trimming and J lost 5 bases, with 18 bases between them. CDR3 size: 15 residues. The clonotype was recovered from a man in his forties in good health. The sequencing sample was made of blood. The chain employs TRBV9 and TRBJ1-2; a weak D match, TRBD1 (6 bases). For the CDR3, the DNA is TGTGCCAGCAGCCCCACAGAACGCAGGGGTTATGGCTACACCTTC. Translating it yields CASSPTERRGYGYTF. Together with reference TRBV9 and TRBJ1-2, the CDR3 gives the full variable domain: DSGVTQTPKHLITATGQRVTLRCSPRSGDLSVYWYQQSLDQGLQFLIQYYNGEERAKGNILERFSAQQFPDLHSELNLSSLELGDSALYFCASSPTERRGYGYTFGSGTRLTVV.